The 20 T cell receptor beta chains below were found in one sample sequenced in a study of blood T cell repertoires in COVID-19. The assay was immunoSEQ multiplex PCR, and TCRdb's table has in-frame clones only and misses some. The sample lists about 200,000 clones, roughly 82% occurring once. The sequenced sample was peripheral blood. The receptors come from a human donor in a cohort sampled during active COVID-19.

This sequence joins TRBV6-5 and TRBJ1-1; tentatively, D is TRBD1 (5 bases). Germline V gene sequence: CDR1 MNHEY, CDR2 SVGAGI. The CDR3 has 16 residues. Trimming took 2 bases from V and 0 from J, leaving 13 bases between them. The CDR3 loop is CASSYGTENMNTEAFF. The CDR3, as DNA: TGTGCCAGCAGTTACGGGACTGAGAACATGAACACTGAAGCTTTCTTT.

This chain links TRBV2 with TRBJ2-7; 8 nucleotides agree with TRBD1. The CDR3 is 15 amino acids. The junction had 8 bases not matched to a gene; V was cut back by 6 bases and J by 1 base. Germline V lookup: CDR1 SNHLY, CDR2 FYNNEI. In DNA, the CDR3 is TGTGCCAGCAGGGGTCCTCAGGGGGCATCCTACGAGCAGTACTTC. Its translation: CASRGPQGASYEQYF.

Only a few counts were recorded for this clone. V gene TRBV19 combines with J gene TRBJ2-2; 8 bases are a match to TRBD1. This CDR3 region has 19 residues. Germline V gives CDR1 LNHDA, CDR2 SQIVND (reference sequence). Germline trimming cut 6 bases from V and 5 bases from J; bases unmatched to any gene: 20. The CDR3 is CASSDRGAGTAARTGELFF. The CDR3 nucleotides are TGTGCCAGTAGCGACAGGGGAGCGGGCACTGCAGCTAGAACCGGGGAGCTGTTTTTT.

The rearrangement joins TRBV4-1 to TRBJ1-2; D possibly corresponds to TRBD1 (5 bases). CDR1 is MGHRA and CDR2 is YSYEKL in the germline V gene. V gave up 0 bases and J gave up 5 bases, with 10 bases separating them. The CDR3 extends over 14 amino acids. CDR3 DNA sequence: TGCGCCAGCAGCCAAGACAGGGTAGGGTATGGCTACACCTTC. Translation: CASSQDRVGYGYTF.

The rearrangement uses TRBV5-6 and TRBJ2-7, with D possibly being TRBD1 (6 bases). Germline V gene lookup returns CDR1 SGHDT and CDR2 YYEEEE. The CDR3 is made up of 17 amino acids. Trimming shortened V by 1 base and J by 0 bases, and 17 bases separated the two germline ends. The CDR3 protein is CASSLKPGQGISYEQYF. The CDR3 nucleotides read TGTGCCAGCAGCTTGAAACCCGGCCAGGGGATCTCCTACGAGCAGTACTTC. Full variable domain (outside the CDR3, taken from reference TRBV5-6 and TRBJ2-7): DAGVTQSPTHLIKTRGQQVTLRCSPKSGHDTVSWYQQALGQGPQFIFQYYEEEERQRGNFPDRFSGHQFPNYSSELNVNALLLGDSALYLCASSLKPGQGISYEQYFGPGTRLTVT.

This clone was detected only once. The CDR3: CAISEGWWPIEAFF. DNA of the CDR3: TGTGCCATCAGTGAGGGTTGGTGGCCCATTGAAGCTTTCTTT. The chain has TRBV10-3 and TRBJ1-1; the D is unclear. CDR3 length equals 14 residues. V was cut by 2 bases and J by 7 bases, with 14 bases left in between. In germline, CDR1 is ENHRY, CDR2 SYGVKD.

This chain connects TRBV9 to TRBJ2-3, with 10 nucleotides matching TRBD2. V lost 0 bases, J lost 2 bases, and 3 bases stayed unmatched. Germline values: CDR1 SGDLS, CDR2 YYNGEE. This CDR3 contains 16 residues. The CDR3, as DNA: TGTGCCAGCAGCGTAGTCCTAGCGGGAGACACAGATACGCAGTATTTT. Translating it yields CASSVVLAGDTDTQYF. The variable domain in full, with the rest retrieved from reference TRBV9 and TRBJ2-3, is DSGVTQTPKHLITATGQRVTLRCSPRSGDLSVYWYQQSLDQGLQFLIQYYNGEERAKGNILERFSAQQFPDLHSELNLSSLELGDSALYFCASSVVLAGDTDTQYFGPGTRLTVL.

The V and J genes are TRBV28 and TRBJ2-7, with D perhaps TRBD2 (5 bases). Looked up from germline, CDR1 is MDHEN and CDR2 is SYDVKM. V dropped 8 bases and J dropped 3 bases, with 14 bases sitting between them. This CDR3 spans 13 amino acids. The CDR3 DNA reads as TGTGCCAGCTCTACGAGCGACTACTACGAGCAGTACTTC. The encoded protein is CASSTSDYYEQYF.

The chain carries TRBV6-5 and TRBJ1-2; the D gene is possibly TRBD1 (6 bases). Germline-derived CDR1 and CDR2 are MNHEY and SVGAGI. The CDR3 has 15 amino acids. Trimming removed 0 bases from V and 10 bases from J, with 18 bases in between. The CDR3 DNA sequence: TGTGCCAGCAGTTACTCTACAGGGTCCATTACAGACTACACCTTC. Its translation is CASSYSTGSITDYTF.

The chain recombines TRBV19 with TRBJ2-5; 7 bases align to TRBD2. The CDR3 runs to 15 residues. V shed 1 base, J shed 0 bases, and the junction held 2 bases outside the gene matches. CDR1 and CDR2 (germline): LNHDA, SQIVND (reference sequence). CDR3 sequence reads: CASSIVGRDQETQYF. DNA for the CDR3: TGTGCCAGTAGTATAGTTGGGAGGGACCAAGAGACCCAGTACTTC.

This clone has only one observation. The chain recombines TRBV6-1 with TRBJ2-1, with 7 positions matching TRBD2. Germline V gene data show CDR1 as MNHNS and CDR2 as SASEGT. V was pared by 1 base and J by 8 bases, with 8 bases of the junction left unmatched. This CDR3 contains 15 residues. The CDR3 reads CASSEGEGGPDEQFF. The DNA for the CDR3 is TGTGCCAGCAGTGAAGGAGAGGGAGGGCCGGATGAGCAGTTCTTC.

The gene calls are TRBV2 and TRBJ1-1, with D tentatively TRBD1 (6 bases). The CDR3 sequence is 13 residues long. Germline loops: CDR1 SNHLY, CDR2 FYNNEI. The V end was cut by 9 bases, the J end by 4 bases, with 15 bases between. CDR3 amino acids: CASYITGLTEAFF. In nucleotides, the CDR3 is TGTGCCAGTTATATTACAGGGCTCACTGAAGCTTTCTTT.

The chain combines TRBV4-1 with TRBJ2-2; weak D call: TRBD1 (6 bases). With 0 bases removed from V and 10 bases from J, the gap between germline ends came to 18 bases. CDR3 length: 16 residues. Looked up from germline, CDR1 is MGHRA and CDR2 is YSYEKL. CDR3 residues: CASSQETGSGNAELFF. The CDR3 DNA reads TGCGCCAGCAGCCAAGAAACAGGGAGTGGAAATGCGGAGCTGTTTTTT.

The CDR3: CASSQWGRRTEAFF. The DNA of the CDR3 is TGTGCCAGCAGTCAGTGGGGGCGCAGGACTGAAGCTTTCTTT. The gene calls are TRBV28 and TRBJ1-1; maybe TRBD1 (6 bases). Germline V lookup: CDR1 MDHEN, CDR2 SYDVKM. CDR3 length: 14 amino acids. V shed 5 bases and J shed 5 bases, with 15 bases lying between them. The entire variable domain, with the rest obtained from reference TRBV28 and TRBJ1-1, is as follows: DVKVTQSSRYLVKRTGEKVFLECVQDMDHENMFWYRQDPGLGLRLIYFSYDVKMKEKGDIPEGYSVSREKKERFSLILESASTNQTSMYLCASSQWGRRTEAFFGQGTRLTVV.

This chain joins TRBV27 and TRBJ2-1; D is perhaps TRBD2 (6 bases). Germline CDR1 and CDR2: MNHEY and SMNVEV (reference sequence). This CDR3 spans 15 amino acids. V dropped 3 bases and J dropped 2 bases, with 11 bases sitting between them. Written as DNA, the CDR3 is TGTGCCAGCAGTTTCGGGGTAGCGGCCTACAATGAGCAGTTCTTC. It codes for CASSFGVAAYNEQFF.

This chain joins TRBV5-4 and TRBJ2-7, with 12 bases that match TRBD2. The CDR3 extends over 16 amino acids. Trimming at V came to 2 bases and at J to 3 bases, leaving 6 bases not matched to a gene. Per germline, CDR1 SGHNT and CDR2 YYREEE (reference sequence). CDR3 coding DNA: TGTGCCAGCAGCTTCTCGACTAGCGGGAGTCACTACGAGCAGTACTTC. Protein: CASSFSTSGSHYEQYF.

This chain uses TRBV29-1 with TRBJ1-5; 10 nucleotides match TRBD1. The germline CDR1 and CDR2 sequences are SQVTM and ANQGSEA. CDR3 size: 14 residues. Trimming removed 7 bases from V and 1 base from J; junction bases left unmatched: 4. The CDR3 sequence is CSARTGGSNQPQHF. DNA for the CDR3: TGCAGCGCAAGGACAGGGGGAAGCAATCAGCCCCAGCATTTT.

V usage is TRBV27 and J usage is TRBJ1-5; D perhaps matches TRBD1 (5 bases). Germline CDR1 and CDR2: MNHEY and SMNVEV (reference sequence). The CDR3 is made up of 12 amino acids. The ends were cut back, 8 bases at V and 6 bases at J, with 11 bases in the middle. This chain's CDR3 is CASAGFRQPQHF. CDR3 coding DNA: TGTGCCAGCGCAGGGTTTCGTCAGCCCCAGCATTTT.

V and J are TRBV12-3 or TRBV12-4 and TRBJ1-1, with 7 bases matching TRBD1. The CDR3 contains 13 residues. The junction had 5 bases not matched to a gene; V was cut back by 6 bases and J by 4 bases. Here the CDR3 reads CASSPQGITEAFF. CDR3 coding DNA: TGTGCCAGCAGCCCACAGGGGATCACTGAAGCTTTCTTT.

This chain uses TRBV5-1 with TRBJ2-2; tentatively, D is TRBD1 (6 bases). Germline CDR1 reads SGHRS; CDR2 reads YFSETQ. The CDR3 is 14 residues long. V was cut by 5 bases and J by 4 bases, with 12 bases left in between. The DNA of the CDR3 is TGCGCCAGCAGACTCCAGGGGTCCACCGGGGAGCTGTTTTTT. It is translated as CASRLQGSTGELFF.